This TCR beta chain was captured in a study of identical twins. The CDR3 loop spans 17 amino acids. With V trimmed by 4 bases and J by 0 bases, 7 bases remained unmatched. Germline CDR1 reads MNHEY; CDR2 reads SVGEGT. TCRdb re-called the 5' RACE reads through MiXCR, storing one row per CDR3 protein. The top ten hold around 1.6% of the sample, which has around 960,000 distinct CDR3 sequences, approximately 13% seen once. This sample also belongs to another study, concerning yellow fever vaccine responses in identical twins.

The chain employs TRBV6-2 or TRBV6-3 and TRBJ2-1, with 9 bases lining up with TRBD2. Sequences were obtained from PBMCs. This TCR was sampled from a woman aged 18-29 years in good health. CDR3 in amino acids: CASSSRGAGGSYNEQFF. CDR3 in DNA: TGTGCCAGCAGTTCCCGTGGAGCGGGGGGCTCCTACAATGAGCAGTTCTTC.